The TCR beta chain under discussion was sequenced for a study of T cell repertoires in cytomegalovirus infection. Study-level background: Recently identified HLA-C-restricted CMV epitopes were among the peptides used. Shared public TCR beta signatures pointed to both CMV infection and a matching HLA type. General study findings and limits: Dominant in the ex vivo response were TCR beta clonotypes restricted by HLA-C and specific for CMV. CMV carriers having the relevant HLA were flagged by cumulative public TCR beta family frequency.

TCRdb called the reads again in MiXCR, with one record for every CDR3 protein. Among a few hundred thousand distinct CDR3 sequences listed, about 34% were seen once. V was shortened by 5 bases and J by 6 bases, with 22 bases between the two germline ends. Germline assignment: CDR1 LGHNT and CDR2 FRNRAP. The CDR3 sequence is 16 residues long. A few counts support this clonotype. Its cognate antigen is unknown. The TCR was taken from a human donor in good health (CMV status not recorded). Some clones in this sample may be carry-over from other donors' samples. The sample was cultured PBMCs, taken from culture after CMV antigen stimulation. The V gene is TRBV12-5, the J gene TRBJ1-1, with D possibly being TRBD1 (6 bases). The CDR3: CASGPGQSGWGAEAFF. The CDR3 DNA reads as TGTGCTAGTGGTCCTGGACAGTCTGGCTGGGGTGCTGAAGCTTTCTTT.